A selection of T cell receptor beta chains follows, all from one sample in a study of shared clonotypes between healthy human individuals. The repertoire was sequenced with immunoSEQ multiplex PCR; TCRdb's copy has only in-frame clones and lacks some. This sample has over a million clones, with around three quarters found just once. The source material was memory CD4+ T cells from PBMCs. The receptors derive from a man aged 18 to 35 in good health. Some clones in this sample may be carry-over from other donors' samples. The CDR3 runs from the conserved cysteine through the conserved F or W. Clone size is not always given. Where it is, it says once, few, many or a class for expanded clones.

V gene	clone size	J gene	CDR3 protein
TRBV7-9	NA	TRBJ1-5	CASNVGGGNQPQHF
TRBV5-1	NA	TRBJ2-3	CASSLDPGPADTQYF
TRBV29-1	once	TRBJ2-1	CSVGSSSSGAYNEQFF
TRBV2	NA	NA	CASKAGYEQYF
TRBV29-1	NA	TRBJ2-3	CSVVTAGHPTDTQYF
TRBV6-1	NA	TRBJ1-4	CAIAGTEIEKLFF
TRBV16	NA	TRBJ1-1	CASSPQGARDTEAFF
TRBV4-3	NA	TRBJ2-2	CASSQLTGANTGELFF
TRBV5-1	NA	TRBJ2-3	CASSLGTGQYTQYF
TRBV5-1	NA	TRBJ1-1	CASSPSGGWGTEAFF
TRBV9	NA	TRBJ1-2	CASSPSSDQNYGYTF
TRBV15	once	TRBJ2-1	CATSSLTWRFNEQFF
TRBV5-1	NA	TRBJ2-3	CASSVGTSGRGTDTQYF
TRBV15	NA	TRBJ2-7	CATSRPGRRAEQYF
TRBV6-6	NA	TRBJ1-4	CASSPPPGEKLFF
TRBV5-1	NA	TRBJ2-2	CASSLAAFAAANTGELFF
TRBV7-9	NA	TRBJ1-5	CASSYGDNQPQHF
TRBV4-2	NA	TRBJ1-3	CASSQEANTIYF
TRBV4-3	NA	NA	CASSLGLAGINEQYF
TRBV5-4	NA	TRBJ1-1	CASSSRQGLTEAFF
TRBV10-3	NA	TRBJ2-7	CAIGQGYEQYF
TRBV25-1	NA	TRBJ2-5	CASRLGAGETQYF
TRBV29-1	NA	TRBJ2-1	CSGGTSGSGIEQFF
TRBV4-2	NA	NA	CASSQELETSGEQYF
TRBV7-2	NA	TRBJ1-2	CASTLDRGYGYTF
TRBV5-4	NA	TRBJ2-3	CASSIDGGTDTQYF
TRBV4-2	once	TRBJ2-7	CASSQGSAGTGVPYEQYF
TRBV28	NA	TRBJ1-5	CASSIQGLEQPQHF
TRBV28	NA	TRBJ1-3	CASSFGSRNTIYF
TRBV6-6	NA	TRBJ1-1	CASSSPGQLNTEAFF
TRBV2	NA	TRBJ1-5	CASIGQANQPQHF
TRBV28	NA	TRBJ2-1	CASSYPLRRAGRDNEQFF
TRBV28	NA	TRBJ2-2	CASTSRRTSYGGELFF
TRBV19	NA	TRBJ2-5	CASRTGNQETQYF
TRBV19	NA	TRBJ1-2	CASSMLGTAPTSYGYTF
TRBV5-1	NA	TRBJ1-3	CASSSGTGNGNTIYF
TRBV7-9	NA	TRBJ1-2	CAGKGDNRDGTF
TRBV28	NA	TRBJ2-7	CASGRRLDDEQYF
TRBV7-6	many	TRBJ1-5	CASRYNRPGSNQPQHF
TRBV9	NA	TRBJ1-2	CASSPRGSNYGYTF
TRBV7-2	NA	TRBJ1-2	CASSFGAGLGYGYTF
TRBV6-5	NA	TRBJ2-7	CATRTSGRYEQYF
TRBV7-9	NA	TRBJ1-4	CASSLAGPVDEKLFF
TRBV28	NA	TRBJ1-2	CASSFPGTELTKSGYTF
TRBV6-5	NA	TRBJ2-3	CASSYSGRGSTDTQYF
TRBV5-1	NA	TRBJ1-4	CASSLEGRVLNEKLFF
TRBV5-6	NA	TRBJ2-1	CASSLVGQGPRSNEQFF
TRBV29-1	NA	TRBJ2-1	CSVKGSYNEQFF